This T cell receptor (beta chain) was sequenced during a study of shared clonotypes between healthy human individuals (dated by TCRdb to 2018 to 2020). About the full investigation: The cohort included three men and a couple of women between 18 and 49 years of age. The study deeply sequenced blood TCR repertoires of five healthy adults to estimate repertoire size and the extent of clonotype sharing between individuals. Different laboratories and diverse techniques were used to prepare libraries and sequence TCR repertoires, to increase sequencing depth and limit assay-specific biases. Per donor, leukapheresis produced somewhere between about 0.94 and 8.9 billion PBMCs.

Overall study results and their limits: Pairwise subsampling indicated that sequencing depth was expected to affect the degree of clonotype sharing among donors. Sampling was restricted to blood, and TCR repertoires in tissue are likely to differ from TCR repertoires in blood. Because the study included a small number of donors, the genetic and exposure-history diversity represented was limited.

Remarks on this clone: There is no known antigen for this receptor. The record has no base qualities; no much larger clone is one base away.

CDR1 and CDR2 are drawn from the germline V gene: SGHRS, YFSETQ. The V end loses 4 bases and the J end loses 6 bases, and a stretch of 23 bases separates them. The CDR3 goes from the cysteine to the phenylalanine over 16 residues. Only the CDR3 DNA is retained, 48 bases long and in frame from the first base. Donors were healthy HIV-negative adults with no recently reported acute infections or vaccinations. All donors were Caucasian adults living in Nashville, Tennessee, USA. For unsorted samples, 90 million or so PBMCs were counted, and genomic DNA was extracted using the QIAamp DNA Blood Mini kit. After blood collection by leukapheresis, PBMCs were isolated using Ficoll-Histopaque density gradient centrifugation and then cryopreserved in the vapor phase of liquid nitrogen. Using the deep immunoSEQ assay, TCR CDR3 regions were amplified from genomic DNA by multiplex PCR. Extracted genomic DNA from each cell subset was spread evenly across all wells of several immunoSEQ 96-well plates, with each plate serving as a replicate. For unsorted PBMC, approximately 300 ng of genomic DNA, equivalent to roughly 30,000 T cell genomes, went into each replicate PCR. Ten immunoSEQ deep assay plates were used to sequence unsorted PBMC genomic DNA. The purified libraries were quantified using a Qubit 3.0 fluorometer, sized with a Bioanalyzer 2100, and then quantified again using the KAPA Library Quantification kit. Every immunoSEQ 96-well plate was sequenced on a dedicated single-read 150-cycle Illumina NextSeq 550 flow cell. Processing in the source paper ran as follows. Because the immunoSEQ output included only junctional sequences and no quality scores, the filtering could not be the same as the filtering used for full-length reads. Sequences were annotated with PyIR, a Python wrapper for IgBLAST v1.9, and V/J genes and CDR3 were assigned using IMGT germline references. Any read was removed if the V/J assignment was weak (E-value above 1e-6), the CDR3 was missing, or the read contained stop codons, out-of-frame junctions, or ambiguous translated residues. V3J clonotypes were defined as sequences sharing the same inferred V gene, J gene, and CDR3 amino acid sequence. The percentage overlap between two repertoires was calculated by dividing the number of shared unique clonotypes by the size of the smaller repertoire. Three approaches were used to assess repertoire richness: RTK rarefaction, the Chao1 estimator, and Recon v2.1 estimates of unobserved clonotypes. This immuneACCESS table, as held by TCRdb, lists in-frame sequences with V and J called but not all clones. Of the missing ones, under half trace to an unresolved V gene in checked studies; the others have no known cause. V and J calls plus clone size are reproduced from that table; the DNA served to infer D and trimming. The table for this sample lists more than 400,000 clones; 78% of them were counted only once. The leading ten clones occupy more than 10% of the sample.

Input material: PBMCs. The receptor's source is a woman between 40 and 50 years old in good health. Some clones in this sample may be carry-over from other donors' samples. In this chain, TRBV5-1 is recombined with TRBJ2-7; tentative D gene TRBD2, with 6 bases matching. Here is the DNA: TGCGCCAGCAGCCTTTTAATTTGGGGTAGCGGAGGCGAGCAGTACTTC. The resulting protein is CASSLLIWGSGGEQYF.